This TCR beta chain is from a study of T cell responses to AZD1222 COVID-19 vaccine. Assay: immunoSEQ multiplex PCR; the TCRdb copy retains only in-frame clones and omits some. The sample contains 100,000 to 150,000 clones, less than 90% of which appear only once. Germline CDR1 and CDR2: SNHLY and FYNNEI. The CDR3 contains 14 residues. The V and J ends lost 6 bases and 3 bases, in that order; junction bases with no gene match: 3. In its sample, this clone was seen once. The rearrangement links TRBV2 to TRBJ2-7; 12 positions match TRBD2. The sequence was obtained from an adult in good health. The source was peripheral blood, collected on day 0 of AZD1222 vaccination. CDR3 sequence reads: CASRGTSGYYEQYF. For the CDR3, the DNA is TGTGCCAGCAGGGGGACTAGCGGGTACTACGAGCAGTACTTC.